These 21 T cell receptor beta chains were sequenced from one sample in a study of shared clonotypes between healthy human individuals (dated by TCRdb to between 2020 and 2021). The receptor library was made with the immunoSEQ multiplex PCR assay. The clones in this table, taken by TCRdb from immuneACCESS, are in-frame only. Not every clone is retained; where verified, under half of the shortfall comes from an unresolved V gene, and the cause of the rest is unknown. The sample profile shows approximately 350,000 clones; 96% of them were found once. The ten most abundant clones make up approximately 0.32% of the sample. The specimen sequenced was memory CD8+ T cells sorted from blood. Taken with the paper, the label for cell subset or site translates to: CD45RO+ cells pooled with CCR7-negative TemRA cells. Receptors were obtained from a man aged 30 to 45 in good health.

This chain links TRBV28 with TRBJ2-2; 14 bases match TRBD2. V lost 2 bases, J lost 4 bases, and 15 bases stayed unmatched. From germline, CDR1 is MDHEN and CDR2 SYDVKM. The CDR3 is 21 residues long. Here the CDR3 DNA reads TGTGCCAGCAGTTTAATCAGTCCCGGGACTAGCGGGAGATTGGGCACCGGGGAGCTGTTTTTT. It codes for CASSLISPGTSGRLGTGELFF.

The chain couples TRBV15 to TRBJ2-7; D is possibly TRBD1 (6 bases). CDR3 length equals 13 residues. Trimming removed 9 bases at V and 0 bases at J, with 12 bases between. Germline V gene lookup returns CDR1 LNHNV and CDR2 YYDKDF (reference sequence). The CDR3 bases are TGTGCCACTCCTACAGGGAACTCCTACGAGCAGTACTTC. This encodes CATPTGNSYEQYF.

This sequence joins TRBV29-1 and TRBJ2-7; D gene uncertain. The CDR3 contains 13 residues. Germline loops: CDR1 SQVTM, CDR2 ANQGSEA. V lost 7 bases to trimming and J lost 9 bases, with 22 bases between them. The CDR3 region is CSAWGPTYERQYF. The CDR3 nucleotides read TGCAGCGCTTGGGGTCCGACCTACGAGCGGCAGTACTTC.

V usage is TRBV12-1 and J usage is TRBJ2-1; TRBD2, as called in the table, went unchecked against the DNA. TRBV12-1 is flagged as a pseudogene. The CDR3 runs 11 residues. CDR3: CASEGYNEQFF. The CDR3 DNA sequence: TGTGCCAGCGAGGGTTACAATGAGCAGTTCTTC.

The V and J genes are TRBV30 and TRBJ2-1, with a tentative D call TRBD2 (6 bases). The CDR3 has 14 residues. Per germline, CDR1 GTSNPN and CDR2 SVGIG (reference sequence). The germline V and J ends were trimmed by 4 bases and 6 bases, with 16 bases remaining between them. Here the CDR3 DNA reads TGTGCCTGGATTCGGGGTAGCGGTGTCAATGAGCAGTTCTTC. Its translation is CAWIRGSGVNEQFF.

The chain joins TRBV28 to TRBJ2-3; D perhaps matches TRBD2 (5 bases). CDR1 and CDR2 from the germline V gene are MDHEN and SYDVKM. Trimming stripped 3 bases from V and 5 bases from J, with 12 bases between. The CDR3 is 14 amino acids. CDR3 sequence reads: CASSFRRKLDTQYF. The CDR3 DNA follows: TGTGCCAGCAGTTTTCGGAGGAAGTTAGATACGCAGTATTTT.

This chain uses TRBV10-3 with TRBJ2-7; 7 positions match TRBD1. Germline CDR1 ENHRY, CDR2 SYGVKD. With 7 bases clipped from V and 2 bases from J, the junction kept 20 bases outside the gene matches. This CDR3 has 18 amino acids. CDR3 sequence reads: CAIIWTGRGFCFAYEQYF. CDR3 sequence (DNA): TGTGCCATCATATGGACAGGTCGGGGATTTTGTTTCGCCTACGAGCAGTACTTC.

The V and J genes are TRBV9 and TRBJ2-2, with D perhaps TRBD2 (5 bases). Germline V gives CDR1 SGDLS, CDR2 YYNGEE. The V end was cut by 0 bases, the J end by 5 bases, with 14 bases between. The CDR3 covers 16 residues. The CDR3 loop reads CASSVALGLTTGELFF. In DNA, the CDR3 is TGTGCCAGCAGCGTAGCGCTTGGACTGACTACCGGGGAGCTGTTTTTT.

The chain couples TRBV28 to TRBJ1-2; D is possibly TRBD1 (6 bases). There are 14 residues in the CDR3. The V gene's germline CDR1 is MDHEN and CDR2 SYDVKM. V was trimmed by 4 bases and J by 5 bases, leaving 14 bases between them. The CDR3 bases are TGTGCCAGCAGTTCGGACGGGACAACATATGGCTACACCTTC. Its protein is CASSSDGTTYGYTF.

The chain recombines TRBV7-9 with TRBJ2-1, with 9 bases lining up with TRBD2. The CDR3 is 17 amino acids. The junction had 10 bases not matched to a gene; V was cut back by 1 base and J by 6 bases. The germline CDR1 and CDR2 sequences are SEHNR and FQNEAQ (reference sequence). The CDR3 coding sequence is TGTGCCAGCAGCTTAGGCGTGGCTAGCGGGGTGGGCAATGAGCAGTTCTTC. Protein sequence: CASSLGVASGVGNEQFF.

V and J are TRBV21-1 and TRBJ2-3; TRBD2 is the table's D call, not checked against the DNA. TRBV21-1 is noted as a pseudogene. The CDR3 has 14 residues. The CDR3 here is CASSLPLASYTQYF. The CDR3 bases are TGTGCCAGCAGCTTGCCCCTAGCATCCTATACGCAGTATTTT.

J is TRBJ2-5 and V is TRBV19; 7 nucleotides line up with TRBD1. V was pared by 5 bases and J by 0 bases, with 18 bases of the junction left unmatched. Germline CDR1 LNHDA, CDR2 SQIVND (reference sequence). This CDR3 is built from 19 residues. CDR3 bases: TGTGCCAGTAGTTCCCACTTTATTAGGACAGGCCAGTACCAAGAGACCCAGTACTTC. Its protein product is CASSSHFIRTGQYQETQYF.

The chain employs TRBV5-4 and TRBJ2-3; D may be TRBD2 (6 bases). In germline, CDR1 is SGHNT, CDR2 YYREEE (reference sequence). This CDR3 contains 13 residues. The V end lost 4 bases, the J end lost 14 bases, and 20 bases lay between the germline ends. This CDR3 is CASSLSRGEDRYF. The CDR3 nucleotides are TGTGCCAGCAGCCTCTCACGCGGGGAGGATCGGTATTTT.

The V and J genes are TRBV10-1 and TRBJ2-1, with 9 bases identical to TRBD2. The CDR3 is 13 residues long. V lost 7 bases to trimming and J lost 4 bases; unmatched junction nucleotides: 2. CDR1 and CDR2 from the germline V gene are WNHNN and SYGVQD (reference sequence). Here the CDR3 DNA reads TGCGCCAGCACTAGCGGGATTTACAATGAGCAGTTCTTC. Encoded protein: CASTSGIYNEQFF.

The chain carries TRBV10-3 and TRBJ2-7; TRBD1 aligns across 9 bases. The germline gives CDR1 ENHRY, CDR2 SYGVKD. Trimming took 3 bases from V and 0 from J; bases not matched to a gene: 3. The CDR3 loop spans 15 amino acids. CDR3 DNA sequence: TGTGCCATCAGTGATTGGACAGGGGACTCCTACGAGCAGTACTTC. The encoded protein is CAISDWTGDSYEQYF.

The chain links TRBV7-9 to TRBJ2-7; no clear D. In germline, CDR1 is SEHNR, CDR2 FQNEAQ (reference sequence). Trimming removed 4 bases from V and 1 base from J, with 8 bases in between. The CDR3 totals 13 residues. The CDR3 protein is CASSSRTSYEQYF. The CDR3 coding sequence is TGTGCCAGCAGCTCCCGAACATCCTACGAGCAGTACTTC.

The J gene is TRBJ2-2, the V gene TRBV5-6, with D perhaps assigned TRBD1 or TRBD2 (6 bases each). This CDR3 is 16 amino acids long. Trimming took off 0 bases at V and 4 bases at J, with 13 bases between the two ends. The germline CDR1 and CDR2 sequences are SGHDT and YYEEEE. CDR3 sequence reads: CASSLVGGRGTGELFF. The CDR3 bases are TGTGCCAGCAGCTTGGTAGGGGGGCGAGGCACCGGGGAGCTGTTTTTT.

V gene TRBV4-2 combines with J gene TRBJ2-3; TRBD2 matches at 11 bases. Unmatched junction bases numbered 11, after V lost 0 bases and J lost 3 bases. Germline assignment: CDR1 LGHNA and CDR2 YNFKEQ. The CDR3 consists of 19 residues. The CDR3 coding sequence is TGTGCCAGCAGCCAAGATTCGGTGCTAGCGGGAGGTCGAACAGATACGCAGTATTTT. Amino acids: CASSQDSVLAGGRTDTQYF.

This clone was seen more than once but under ten times. V is TRBV30 and J is TRBJ1-5, with D perhaps matching TRBD1 (5 bases). V lost 0 bases and J lost 4, with 13 bases in between. The CDR3 totals 15 residues. Germline CDR1 GTSNPN, CDR2 SVGIG (reference sequence). This chain's CDR3 is CAWSVGAEGNQPQHF. The CDR3 DNA reads as TGTGCCTGGAGTGTAGGGGCGGAAGGGAATCAGCCCCAGCATTTT.

The gene calls are TRBV18 and TRBJ1-1; D unresolved. The V end was cut by 4 bases, the J end by 1 base, with 13 bases between. Germline V gene data show CDR1 as KGHSH and CDR2 as LQKENI. The CDR3 sequence is 15 residues long. This chain's CDR3 is CASSLGTTGNTEAFF. CDR3 sequence (DNA): TGTGCCAGCTCACTAGGCACGACGGGGAACACTGAAGCTTTCTTT. The full variable domain, with the rest looked up from reference TRBV18 and TRBJ1-1, is NAGVMQNPRHLVRRRGQEARLRCSPMKGHSHVYWYRQLPEEGLKFMVYLQKENIIDESGMPKERFSAEFPKEGPSILRIQQVVRGDSAAYFCASSLGTTGNTEAFFGQGTRLTVV.

The gene calls are TRBV29-1 and TRBJ1-2, with D uncertain. The CDR3 totals 14 residues. V gave up 8 bases and J gave up 7 bases, with 23 bases separating them. Germline assignment: CDR1 SQVTM and CDR2 ANQGSEA. CDR3 in amino acids: CSPPGRWHEGGYTF. The CDR3 DNA reads as TGCAGCCCGCCCGGCAGGTGGCACGAGGGTGGCTACACCTTC.